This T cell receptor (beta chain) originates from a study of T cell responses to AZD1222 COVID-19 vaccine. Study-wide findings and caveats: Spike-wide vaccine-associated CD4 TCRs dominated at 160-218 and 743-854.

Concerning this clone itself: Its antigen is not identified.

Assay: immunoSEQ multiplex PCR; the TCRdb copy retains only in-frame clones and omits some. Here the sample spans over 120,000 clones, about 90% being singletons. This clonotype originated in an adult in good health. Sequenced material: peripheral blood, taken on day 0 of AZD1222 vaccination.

The CDR3 here is CASSPYTGGYGYTF. In DNA, the CDR3 is TGTGCCAGCAGCCCTTATACAGGGGGATATGGCTACACCTTC. The chain carries TRBV7-2 and TRBJ1-2; 8 bases line up with TRBD1. The CDR3 has 14 amino acids. Germline assignment: CDR1 SGHTA and CDR2 FQGNSA. V lost 5 bases and J lost 5; bases outside the gene matches: 7.